This T cell receptor beta chain is from a study of T-cell reconstitution after alpha-beta-depleted transplantation in children. It was with unique molecular identifiers that the TCRbeta library was prepared. TCRdb re-called the PCR reads with MiXCR, one entry per CDR3 protein. The sample yields a few hundred thousand distinct CDR3 sequences, around 13% seen once. This clonotype was found a few times. This TCR was sampled from a human donor who donated a stem cell graft to a child with combined immunodeficiency. Sequencing was performed on PBMCs from the stem cell graft donor, taken from the stem cell graft.

The CDR3 region is CASSRTGTSGGYEQFF. CDR3 sequence (DNA): TGCGCCAGCAGCCGAACCGGGACTAGCGGGGGTTATGAGCAGTTCTTC. This chain joins TRBV4-3 and TRBJ2-1; 14 bases align to TRBD2. The germline V gene has CDR1 LGHNA and CDR2 YSLEER. The CDR3 covers 16 residues. The V segment lost 4 bases and the J segment 8 bases; nucleotides outside the gene matches: 7.